The 18 T cell receptor beta chains below were found in one sample sequenced in a study of T cell changes during pregnancy in multiple sclerosis. The assay was immunoSEQ multiplex PCR, and TCRdb's table has in-frame clones only and misses some. This table holds 36,000 or so clones, 88% found once. This specimen was CD4+ T cells from peripheral blood mononuclear cells, taken in the first trimester of pregnancy. These receptors were taken from a female donor with multiple sclerosis, enrolled in a pregnancy study.

This rearrangement joins TRBV5-5 to TRBJ1-4; no reliable D call. The CDR3 has 15 residues. Germline V CDR1 and CDR2: SGHKS, YYEKEE (reference sequence). Trimming cost V 3 bases and J 3 bases, with 12 bases left between them. CDR3 nucleotides: TGTGCCAGCAGCTCCGAACAGCTCTCTAATGAAAAACTGTTTTTT. Translated: CASSSEQLSNEKLFF.

The V and J genes are TRBV15 and TRBJ1-2; 7 nucleotides line up with TRBD1. Germline V lookup: CDR1 LNHNV, CDR2 YYDKDF (reference sequence). The CDR3 runs 15 residues. With 2 bases clipped from V and 5 bases from J, the junction kept 8 bases outside the gene matches. DNA for the CDR3: TGTGCCACCAGCAGAAAAACAGGGGCCACTTATGGCTACACCTTC. Its translation: CATSRKTGATYGYTF.

The chain couples TRBV15 to TRBJ1-5, with D maybe TRBD1 (5 bases). V lost 5 bases to trimming and J lost 4 bases, with 18 bases between them. From germline, CDR1 is LNHNV and CDR2 YYDKDF (reference sequence). CDR3 length: 16 amino acids. The CDR3 DNA is TGTGCCACCAGCGTAACAGGTTCCGGAAGAAATCAGCCCCAGCATTTT. Its translation: CATSVTGSGRNQPQHF.

This clone has just one count. This chain links TRBV2 with TRBJ2-4; TRBD1 aligns across 9 bases. CDR1 and CDR2 (germline): SNHLY, FYNNEI. The CDR3 is 15 residues long. V dropped 5 bases and J dropped 2; count of bases not matched to a gene: 4. In DNA, the CDR3 is TGTGCCAGCAGTTCGACAGGGGGGCCCAAAAACATTCAGTACTTC. It translates to CASSSTGGPKNIQYF.

The V and J genes are TRBV9 and TRBJ2-1; 7 nucleotides agree with TRBD1. This CDR3 has 17 amino acids. The germline V gene encodes CDR1 SGDLS and CDR2 YYNGEE. V shed 5 bases, J shed 3 bases, and the junction held 14 bases outside the gene matches. CDR3 DNA: TGTGCCAGCAGTCCCCTAGGGGGCCTTACGGGCTACAATGAGCAGTTCTTC. Protein product: CASSPLGGLTGYNEQFF.

The chain is built from TRBV28 and TRBJ1-1; D is possibly TRBD1 (5 bases). CDR1 is MDHEN and CDR2 is SYDVKM in the germline V gene. Trimming left V 4 bases short and J 3 bases short, with 15 bases between. This CDR3 region has 15 residues. Here the CDR3 reads CASSSLGRGYTEAFF. In nucleotides, the CDR3 is TGTGCCAGCAGTTCCTTGGGGCGGGGTTACACTGAAGCTTTCTTT.

The chain couples TRBV7-9 to TRBJ1-1; D call uncertain. V was cut by 5 bases and J by 2 bases, with 15 bases left in between. Germline V lookup: CDR1 SEHNR, CDR2 FQNEAQ (reference sequence). This CDR3 region has 15 residues. CDR3 DNA: TGTGCCAGCAGCGTCACGGGAGCCTTTAACACTGAAGCTTTCTTT. Protein sequence: CASSVTGAFNTEAFF.

This sequence joins TRBV5-1 and TRBJ2-3; D gene ambiguous. CDR1 and CDR2 from the germline V gene are SGHRS and YFSETQ. Trimming pared 0 bases from V and 5 bases from J, leaving 7 bases between. The CDR3 is 13 residues long. The CDR3 DNA is TGCGCCAGCAGCTTGGCCCCCAGAGATACGCAGTATTTT. It is translated as CASSLAPRDTQYF.

The genes are TRBV27 and TRBJ2-7; 8 positions match TRBD1. V gave up 2 bases and J gave up 2 bases; unmatched junction bases: 14. Germline CDR1 is MNHEY and CDR2 is SMNVEV (reference sequence). This CDR3 contains 18 residues. The CDR3, as DNA: TGTGCCAGCAGTTTACGGGGCCCAGGGACAGGCAAAACCTACGAGCAGTACTTC. Its translation is CASSLRGPGTGKTYEQYF.

V gene TRBV30 combines with J gene TRBJ2-3, with D possibly being TRBD2 (5 bases). V gave up 2 bases and J gave up 1 base, with 7 bases separating them. The CDR3 has 13 amino acids. The germline V gene encodes CDR1 GTSNPN and CDR2 SVGIG (reference sequence). The CDR3 DNA reads as TGTGCCTGGAGTAGGCGGGGCACAGATACGCAGTATTTT. Translating gives CAWSRRGTDTQYF.

The V call is TRBV29-1, the J call TRBJ2-7, with 7 bases identical to TRBD1. The CDR3 sequence is 11 residues long. The V and J ends lost 7 bases and 2 bases, in that order; junction bases with no gene match: 2. CDR1 is SQVTM and CDR2 is ANQGSEA in the germline V gene. The CDR3 is CSGDRAYEQYF. For the CDR3, the DNA is TGCAGCGGAGACAGGGCCTACGAGCAGTACTTC.

The chain links TRBV28 to TRBJ1-4; TRBD1 matches 9 bases. The ends lost 1 base at V and 7 bases at J; junction bases unmatched: 4. This CDR3 is 15 amino acids long. Germline assignment: CDR1 MDHEN and CDR2 SYDVKM. DNA of the CDR3: TGTGCCAGCAGTTTATCCGGGACAGGGCGTGAAAAACTGTTTTTT. This translates into CASSLSGTGREKLFF. The full variable domain, completed using reference TRBV28 and TRBJ1-4, is DVKVTQSSRYLVKRTGEKVFLECVQDMDHENMFWYRQDPGLGLRLIYFSYDVKMKEKGDIPEGYSVSREKKERFSLILESASTNQTSMYLCASSLSGTGREKLFFGSGTQLSVL.

The V call is TRBV19, the J call TRBJ2-3, with a possible D match to TRBD1 (6 bases). Germline CDR1 LNHDA, CDR2 SQIVND (reference sequence). The CDR3 is 16 amino acids. V lost 2 bases to trimming and J lost 1 base, with 13 bases between them. The CDR3 DNA is TGTGCCAGTAGTATAACAGGGCAACCTGGCACAGATACGCAGTATTTT. Protein: CASSITGQPGTDTQYF.

The V call is TRBV11-2, the J call TRBJ2-7; TRBD1 might be the D (6 bases). V lost 5 bases and J 3 bases, leaving 17 bases between the germline ends. CDR1 is SGHAT and CDR2 is FQNNGV in the germline V gene. The CDR3 is 15 residues long. The CDR3 DNA reads TGTGCCAGCAGCGCCTTACCCTGGACAGACTACGAGCAGTACTTC. Encoded protein: CASSALPWTDYEQYF.

The chain uses TRBV6-6 and TRBJ2-1; 8 bases fit TRBD2. This CDR3 has 13 residues. Per the germline V gene, CDR1 is MNHNY and CDR2 is SVGAGI (reference sequence). With 11 bases clipped from V and 5 bases from J, the junction kept 8 bases outside the gene matches. The CDR3 region is CAASGTSNNEQFF. Here the CDR3 DNA reads TGTGCCGCTTCCGGGACTAGTAACAATGAGCAGTTCTTC.

The rearrangement uses TRBV9 and TRBJ2-2; D unresolved. Germline V gene sequence: CDR1 SGDLS, CDR2 YYNGEE. The length of the CDR3 is 13 residues. The V end lost 3 bases, the J end lost 5 bases, and 8 bases lay between the germline ends. For the CDR3, the DNA is TGTGCCAGCAGCGCCCAGATAACCGGGGAGCTGTTTTTT. It codes for CASSAQITGELFF.

The V call is TRBV25-1, the J call TRBJ2-1, with TRBD2 matching 9 bases. Unmatched junction bases numbered 10, after V lost 3 bases and J lost 7 bases. The CDR3 contains 16 residues. CDR1 MGHDK and CDR2 SYGVNS come from the germline V gene. The CDR3 protein is CASSDESGRPWNEQFF. The CDR3 nucleotides are TGTGCCAGCAGTGATGAGAGCGGGAGGCCGTGGAATGAGCAGTTCTTC.

The chain carries TRBV7-2 and TRBJ2-1, with D possibly TRBD2 on 5 matching bases. Germline CDR1 is SGHTA and CDR2 is FQGNSA. This CDR3 is 15 amino acids long. V gave up 5 bases and J gave up 2 bases, with 13 bases separating them. The CDR3 nucleotides read TGTGCCAGCAGCCTAACAAGCGGTCCCTACAATGAGCAGTTCTTC. Protein sequence: CASSLTSGPYNEQFF.